The T cell receptor (beta chain) under discussion was sequenced for a study of T-cell memory formation after mild COVID-19. Overall study results and limits: For second-wave clones that peaked at day 37, SARS-CoV-2 specificity went unverified.

A remark on this clonotype: The antigen remains undetermined.

TCRdb reanalysed the 5' RACE reads using MiXCR and keeps one entry per CDR3 protein. This sample has tens of thousands of distinct CDR3 sequences; 12% occur once, and the top ten carry about 25%. The CDR3 totals 13 residues. With V trimmed by 6 bases and J by 4 bases, 5 bases remained unmatched. Germline CDR1 reads GTSNPN; CDR2 reads SVGIG (reference sequence). Sequenced sample: PBMCs or a T cell subset sorted from them (not recorded which). The TCR comes from a young man who had mild COVID-19 (a few samples of this study predate the infection). Cell type and time point are not known. This chain joins TRBV30 and TRBJ1-3; 8 nucleotides match TRBD1. CDR3 bases: TGTGCCTGTAGCCGGGACAGGGGAAACACCATATATTTT. Encoded protein: CACSRDRGNTIYF.